Listed here are 30 T cell receptor beta chains from one sample, sequenced in a study of metastatic and nonmetastatic thyroid tumors. Thyroid surgery took place with no prior treatment in any patient. Using MiXCR, TCRdb reanalyzed the PCR reads. The sample has about 64,000 clones, about 4% seen once; the top ten hold about a fifth. Input material: blood. Source of these receptors: a female donor with papillary thyroid cancer or a benign thyroid nodule (not recorded which). Some clones in this sample may be carry-over from other donors' samples.

This clone came up a few times. This rearrangement joins TRBV4-1 to TRBJ2-7; D uncertain. Trimming pared 2 bases from V and 1 base from J, leaving 9 bases between. CDR3 length: 14 residues. Germline lookup yields CDR1 MGHRA and CDR2 YSYEKL. This CDR3 reads CASSQFWPSYEQYF. DNA of the CDR3: TGCGCCAGCAGCCAATTCTGGCCGTCCTACGAGCAGTACTTC.

This clone was picked up a small number of times. One base away lies a much larger clone, so this may be a sequencing read error. The V and J genes are TRBV30 and TRBJ1-1; D may be TRBD1 (6 bases). Germline CDR1 reads GTSNPN; CDR2 reads SVGIG (reference sequence). The CDR3 runs 13 residues. As DNA, the CDR3 is TGTGCCGGACAGACAGGACTGAAGACTGAAGCTTTCTTT. This gives the protein CAGQTGLKTEAFF.

This clone was seen ten or more times. The gene calls are TRBV28 and TRBJ1-2, with TRBD1 as a possible D gene (5 bases). Germline values: CDR1 MDHEN, CDR2 SYDVKM. The CDR3 extends over 13 amino acids. V lost 7 bases and J 3 bases, leaving 12 bases between the germline ends. The CDR3 DNA follows: TGTGCCAGCACTGGACAATGGGACTATGGCTACACCTTC. It specifies CASTGQWDYGYTF.

V gene TRBV28 combines with J gene TRBJ1-5; a possible D gene is TRBD1 (5 bases). Deletions cut 6 bases from V and 5 bases from J, with 14 bases between. Germline-derived CDR1 and CDR2 are MDHEN and SYDVKM. CDR3 length: 14 amino acids. The CDR3 here is CASRMGGEYQPQHF. The CDR3 DNA sequence: TGTGCCAGCAGAATGGGAGGGGAGTATCAGCCCCAGCATTTT.

This clone was detected many times. The CDR3 nucleotides read TGTGCCAGCAGGGGATTAGGGACAGCCCTGAGCTATGGCTACACCTTC. Protein product: CASRGLGTALSYGYTF. V and J are TRBV25-1 and TRBJ1-2; 7 bases are shared with TRBD1. This CDR3 comprises 16 residues. Germline CDR1 reads MGHDK; CDR2 reads SYGVNS. Trimming took 6 bases from V and 4 from J; bases not matched to a gene: 14.

A note on this clone: This sequence may be a read error, since a much larger clone differs from it by one base. This CDR3 fails to terminate in the conserved phenylalanine or tryptophan, so it likely reflects a read error. This chain connects TRBV5-5 to TRBJ2-1; TRBD1 matches 8 bases. Unmatched junction bases numbered 6, after V lost 3 bases and J lost 4 bases. The CDR3 is made up of 15 amino acids. The germline V gene has CDR1 SGHKS and CDR2 YYEKEE (reference sequence). The CDR3 DNA reads TGTGCCAGCAGCTCACAGGGACAGGCATACAATGAGCAGTTCCTC. Translating it yields CASSSQGQAYNEQFL.

This clone was observed a handful of times. V is TRBV3-1 and J is TRBJ2-7; 11 bases are a match to TRBD2. CDR3 length equals 16 residues. The V segment lost 4 bases and the J segment 1 base; nucleotides outside the gene matches: 6. CDR1 LGHDT and CDR2 YNNKEL come from the germline V gene (reference sequence). The CDR3 reads CASSLRTSGFSYEQYF. CDR3 in DNA: TGTGCCAGCAGCCTCCGGACTAGCGGGTTTTCCTACGAGCAGTACTTC.

This clone occurred many times. The chain combines TRBV10-1 with TRBJ2-2; 9 nucleotides align to TRBD1. After removal of 6 bases from V and 1 base from J, the junction contained 12 bases not matched to a gene. In germline, CDR1 is WNHNN, CDR2 SYGVQD (reference sequence). The CDR3 has 18 amino acids. In DNA, the CDR3 is TGCGCCAGCAGGGGTGGGGACAGGGTGATCAAGAACACCGGGGAGCTGTTTTTT. It encodes CASRGGDRVIKNTGELFF.

The genes are TRBV6-1 and TRBJ2-3, with D possibly being TRBD1 (6 bases). The ends were cut back, 8 bases at V and 5 bases at J, with 14 bases in the middle. The CDR3 consists of 13 residues. Germline lookup yields CDR1 MNHNS and CDR2 SASEGT. DNA for the CDR3: TGTGCCAGCTCTACAGGGTTTGTAGATACGCAGTATTTT. Its protein is CASSTGFVDTQYF.

The sample holds many counts of this clone. An end of the junction differs from the germline gene, which may be a read error. In the same sample, other DNA sequences code for this CDR3. The rearrangement uses TRBV7-7 and TRBJ2-5, with D uncertain. This CDR3 comprises 13 residues. Germline V gene data show CDR1 as SSHAT and CDR2 as FNYEAQ (reference sequence). CDR3 DNA: TGTGCTAGCAGCTTTGATGGTGTGGGGACCCAGTACTTC. Its protein is CASSFDGVGTQYF. Drawing the rest from reference TRBV7-7 and TRBJ2-5, the complete variable domain is GAGVSQSPRYKVTKRGQDVTLRCDPISSHATLYWYQQALGQGPEFLTYFNYEAQPDKSGLPSDRFSAERPEGSISTLTIQRTEQRDSAMYRCASSFDGVGTQYFGPGTRLLVL.

About this clone itself: Possible read error: a much larger clone is one base away. This chain uses TRBV3-1 with TRBJ2-7; D gene unclear. This CDR3 contains 12 residues. Germline values: CDR1 LGHDT, CDR2 YNNKEL (reference sequence). The CDR3 nucleotides are TGTGCCAACAGCTCCCGCTCCTTATTGCAGTACTTC. This sequence encodes CANSSRSLLQYF.

This clone was observed at least ten times. This chain uses TRBV19 with TRBJ2-5; D perhaps matches TRBD2 (5 bases). CDR1 LNHDA and CDR2 SQIVND come from the germline V gene (reference sequence). The CDR3 runs 14 residues. The V and J ends lost 6 bases and 1 base respectively, with 12 bases between them. The CDR3 is CASRGGGFQETQYF. CDR3 in DNA: TGTGCCAGTAGGGGCGGAGGCTTCCAAGAGACCCAGTACTTC.

This clone has at least ten counts. This chain joins TRBV7-9 and TRBJ2-3; 11 bases fit TRBD2. The ends lost 5 bases at V and 3 bases at J; junction bases unmatched: 7. Germline assignment: CDR1 SEHNR and CDR2 FQNEAQ (reference sequence). The CDR3 covers 16 residues. The CDR3: CASSPRASGRTDTQYF. CDR3 DNA sequence: TGTGCCAGCAGCCCCCGAGCTAGCGGGAGGACAGATACGCAGTATTTT.

This clone was recorded at least ten times. Other nucleotide sequences from this sample produce the same CDR3. The J gene is TRBJ1-1, the V gene TRBV11-2; no reliable D call. Trimming removed 4 bases at V and 4 bases at J, with 13 bases between. Germline lookup yields CDR1 SGHAT and CDR2 FQNNGV. The CDR3 covers 14 residues. CDR3 nucleotide sequence: TGTGCCAGCAGCTCCCCCGCGGAAATCACTGAAGCTTTCTTT. As protein: CASSSPAEITEAFF.

This clone was counted once. The chain links TRBV30 to TRBJ1-1; 10 nucleotides line up with TRBD1. The germline V gene encodes CDR1 GTSNPN and CDR2 SVGIG (reference sequence). The CDR3 spans 19 residues. The V and J ends lost 0 bases and 2 bases, in that order; junction bases with no gene match: 15. The CDR3 protein is CAWSVPLHGTGDINTEAFF. The CDR3 DNA reads TGTGCCTGGAGTGTACCTCTACACGGGACAGGGGATATTAACACTGAAGCTTTCTTT.

This clone was found many times. The CDR3 nucleotides are TGTGCCTGGGGTTACCTGGGGGCGAACCCTCAATACGAGCAGTACTTC. Translating it yields CAWGYLGANPQYEQYF. The chain carries TRBV30 and TRBJ2-7; possibly TRBD1 for D (6 bases). V was trimmed by 5 bases and J by 4 bases, leaving 24 bases between them. The CDR3 contains 16 residues. Per germline, CDR1 GTSNPN and CDR2 SVGIG (reference sequence).

Comments on this clone: With a much larger clone just one base away, this may be a read error. This sequence joins TRBV4-2 and TRBJ2-1; TRBD2 aligns across 9 bases. CDR3 length: 16 residues. Trimming removed 3 bases from V and 4 bases from J; junction bases left unmatched: 7. CDR1 is LGHNA and CDR2 is YNFKEQ in the germline V gene. The CDR3, as DNA: TGTGCCAGCAGCCATGCCGCAGCGGGAGGATACAATGAGCAGTTCTTC. Translated: CASSHAAAGGYNEQFF.

The table lists this clone with many counts. V usage is TRBV29-1 and J usage is TRBJ2-1; D remains ambiguous. In germline, CDR1 is SQVTM, CDR2 ANQGSEA. The V and J ends lost 3 bases and 5 bases respectively, with 14 bases between them. The CDR3 runs 14 residues. The CDR3: CSVDTVNSHNEQFF. The CDR3 region has the DNA TGCAGCGTTGATACGGTCAATAGCCACAATGAGCAGTTCTTC.

This clone was observed at least ten times. The J gene is TRBJ1-3, the V gene TRBV6-1, with D possibly TRBD1 on 5 matching bases. Germline CDR1 and CDR2: MNHNS and SASEGT. The V end was cut by 8 bases, the J end by 3 bases, with 11 bases between. The CDR3 spans 13 residues. The CDR3 region is CASGGVYGNTIYF. The DNA of the CDR3 is TGTGCCAGCGGGGGGGTTTATGGAAACACCATATATTTT.

Worth noting for this clone: The junction and the germline gene differ at one end; a read error may be behind it. The chain links TRBV11-2 to TRBJ1-6; 8 nucleotides align to TRBD1. Germline V gives CDR1 SGHAT, CDR2 FQNNGV. The CDR3 length is 15 residues. CDR3 sequence (DNA): TGTGCCAGCATCTTAGGACAGGGAGGTGATTTACCCCTCCACTTT. It translates to CASILGQGGDLPLHF.

This clone has at least ten counts. The rearrangement joins TRBV6-1 to TRBJ2-7; TRBD1 aligns across 9 bases. The CDR3 has 15 residues. The V gene end was trimmed by 6 bases and the J gene end by 0 bases; junction bases not matched to a gene: 6. The V gene's germline CDR1 is MNHNS and CDR2 SASEGT. This chain's CDR3 is CASRLGQGASYEQYF. The DNA for the CDR3 is TGTGCCAGCAGATTGGGACAGGGTGCCTCCTACGAGCAGTACTTC.

This clone was observed at least ten times. This chain connects TRBV27 to TRBJ2-3; 9 bases map to TRBD2. The CDR3 sequence is 14 residues long. The V gene end was trimmed by 8 bases and the J gene end by 2 bases; junction bases not matched to a gene: 5. The germline CDR1 and CDR2 sequences are MNHEY and SMNVEV (reference sequence). The CDR3 sequence is CASGLAGSTDTQYF. The CDR3 DNA is TGTGCCAGCGGGCTAGCGGGGTCCACAGATACGCAGTATTTT.

The rearrangement links TRBV28 to TRBJ2-1; no clear D gene. Looked up from germline, CDR1 is MDHEN and CDR2 is SYDVKM. V dropped 1 base and J dropped 8 bases, with 6 bases sitting between them. The CDR3 is made up of 12 amino acids. The CDR3 protein is CASSLSWDEQFF. CDR3 nucleotides: TGTGCCAGCAGTTTATCTTGGGATGAGCAGTTCTTC.

The table lists this clone with many counts. The chain has TRBV28 and TRBJ2-7; D unclear. The V end was cut by 6 bases, the J end by 0 bases, with 15 bases between. The CDR3 sequence is 15 residues long. Germline CDR1 reads MDHEN; CDR2 reads SYDVKM. The CDR3 nucleotides read TGTGCCAGCAGGGACCTCGTGGGTAGCTCCTACGAGCAGTACTTC. Protein: CASRDLVGSSYEQYF. Variable domain in full (rest from reference TRBV28 and TRBJ2-7): DVKVTQSSRYLVKRTGEKVFLECVQDMDHENMFWYRQDPGLGLRLIYFSYDVKMKEKGDIPEGYSVSREKKERFSLILESASTNQTSMYLCASRDLVGSSYEQYFGPGTRLTVT.

This rearrangement joins TRBV5-1 to TRBJ2-5, with unresolved D. This CDR3 comprises 13 residues. Looked up from germline, CDR1 is SGHRS and CDR2 is YFSETQ. V lost 0 bases and J 5 bases, leaving 8 bases between the germline ends. This CDR3 reads CASSLVEGETQYF. The CDR3 DNA follows: TGCGCCAGCAGCTTGGTTGAAGGGGAGACCCAGTACTTC.

In its sample, this clone was seen many times. V usage is TRBV6-1 and J usage is TRBJ2-1, with 13 bases fitting TRBD2. Per the germline V gene, CDR1 is MNHNS and CDR2 is SASEGT. This CDR3 has 13 residues. Unmatched junction bases numbered 5, after V lost 11 bases and J lost 7 bases. The CDR3 sequence is CAGGTSGINEQFF. The CDR3 DNA reads TGTGCCGGGGGGACTAGCGGGATAAATGAGCAGTTCTTC.

This clone was recorded at least ten times. The J gene is TRBJ1-5, the V gene TRBV7-2; maybe TRBD1 (5 bases). This CDR3 spans 15 amino acids. Germline V lookup: CDR1 SGHTA, CDR2 FQGNSA. Trimming cost V 6 bases and J 4 bases, with 16 bases left between them. Here the CDR3 reads CASSSTGALNQPQHF. For the CDR3, the DNA is TGTGCCAGCAGTTCAACAGGTGCCCTTAATCAGCCCCAGCATTTT.

This clone was observed many times. The V call is TRBV12-3 or TRBV12-4, the J call TRBJ1-4, with D possibly matching TRBD1 (6 bases). Trimming left V 4 bases short and J 8 bases short, with 20 bases between. The CDR3 loop spans 16 amino acids. Here the CDR3 reads CASSSPRTDLPEKLFF. CDR3 nucleotide sequence: TGTGCCAGCAGTTCCCCTCGGACAGATTTACCAGAAAAACTGTTTTTT.

This clone was recorded many times. This chain connects TRBV19 to TRBJ1-1; D is unclear. CDR1 and CDR2 (germline): LNHDA, SQIVND (reference sequence). The CDR3 is 14 amino acids. The V end was cut by 1 base, the J end by 1 base, with 7 bases between. CDR3 in amino acids: CASSIVPGNTEAFF. The CDR3 DNA follows: TGTGCCAGTAGTATAGTGCCAGGGAACACTGAAGCTTTCTTT. Together with reference TRBV19 and TRBJ1-1, the CDR3 gives the full variable domain: DGGITQSPKYLFRKEGQNVTLSCEQNLNHDAMYWYRQDPGQGLRLIYYSQIVNDFQKGDIAEGYSVSREKKESFPLTVTSAQKNPTAFYLCASSIVPGNTEAFFGQGTRLTVV.

V usage is TRBV5-1 and J usage is TRBJ1-2; possible D gene TRBD1, 5 bases. V shed 3 bases and J shed 4 bases, with 16 bases lying between them. Per the germline V gene, CDR1 is SGHRS and CDR2 is YFSETQ. The length of the CDR3 is 15 residues. CDR3 in amino acids: CASSYRGQGSYGYTF. The DNA for the CDR3 is TGCGCCAGCAGCTACCGAGGGCAGGGTAGCTATGGCTACACCTTC.